Shown below are 29 T cell receptor beta chains from a single sample sequenced in a study of molecular identifiers for immune sequencing clone quantification. In TCRdb, the PCR reads were re-called with MiXCR into one record per CDR3 protein. The profile covers just over 35,000 distinct CDR3 sequences, with roughly 18% appearing a single time and more than 6.5% taken by the ten largest. Sequencing was carried out using naive CD8+ T cells from blood, with Jurkat cell RNA spiked in. Subset denoted: FACS-sorted CD8+CD4-CCR7+CD45RA+ naive T cells. The receptor source for this set is a human donor in good health. Some libraries in this study had Jurkat cell RNA spiked in.

The table lists this clonotype with many counts. The V and J genes are TRBV6-5 and TRBJ2-3; 9 bases align to TRBD2. Germline CDR1 and CDR2: MNHEY and SVGAGI. The V gene end was trimmed by 0 bases and the J gene end by 3 bases; junction bases not matched to a gene: 10. There are 18 residues in the CDR3. CDR3 in amino acids: CASSYSRVAGDATDTQYF. CDR3 sequence (DNA): TGTGCCAGCAGTTACTCGAGAGTAGCGGGAGATGCGACAGATACGCAGTATTTT.

The gene calls are TRBV2 and TRBJ1-1, with D unresolved. V was shortened by 3 bases and J by 5 bases, with 4 bases between the two germline ends. Germline CDR1 and CDR2: SNHLY and FYNNEI. The CDR3 has 11 residues. The CDR3, as DNA: TGTGCCAGCAGTGATCGGACTGAAGCTTTCTTT. Amino acids: CASSDRTEAFF.

This clonotype was seen at least ten times. This rearrangement joins TRBV4-3 to TRBJ2-1; no clear D gene. This CDR3 is 16 amino acids long. The V end was cut by 0 bases, the J end by 3 bases, with 12 bases between. Germline-derived CDR1 and CDR2 are LGHNA and YSLEER. The CDR3, as DNA: TGCGCCAGCAGCCAAGAACGAGCGACTTACTACAATGAGCAGTTCTTC. Its protein is CASSQERATYYNEQFF.

This clonotype showed up many times. The V and J genes are TRBV29-1 and TRBJ2-5, with D unclear. Germline V gene lookup returns CDR1 SQVTM and CDR2 ANQGSEA. The CDR3 covers 10 residues. With 7 bases removed from V and 7 bases from J, the gap between germline ends came to 10 bases. The CDR3 sequence: CSAESRTQYF. The CDR3 region has the DNA TGCAGCGCTGAGAGTCGGACCCAGTACTTC.

This rearrangement joins TRBV7-2 to TRBJ2-2; D is ambiguous. This CDR3 is 14 amino acids long. V dropped 5 bases and J dropped 3 bases, with 10 bases sitting between them. In germline, CDR1 is SGHTA, CDR2 FQGNSA. The CDR3 coding sequence is TGTGCCAGCAGCCTTAATGGAGACACCGGGGAGCTGTTTTTT. Encoded protein: CASSLNGDTGELFF.

This clonotype was picked up a small number of times. The chain carries TRBV28 and TRBJ2-1; 7 bases match TRBD2. The CDR3 is made up of 15 amino acids. Germline V CDR1 and CDR2: MDHEN, SYDVKM. The trim removed 6 bases at V and 4 bases at J, leaving 9 bases unmatched. As DNA, the CDR3 is TGTGCCAGCAGCCCCCTAGCGGAGCGATACAATGAGCAGTTCTTC. Translation: CASSPLAERYNEQFF.

This clonotype was seen repeatedly, ten times or more. V usage is TRBV27 and J usage is TRBJ2-3; the D is unclear. CDR1 is MNHEY and CDR2 is SMNVEV in the germline V gene (reference sequence). This CDR3 is built from 13 residues. V lost 3 bases and J 5 bases, leaving 9 bases between the germline ends. Here the CDR3 DNA reads TGTGCCAGCAGTTTCTCGGGCGGAGATACGCAGTATTTT. The encoded protein is CASSFSGGDTQYF.

The rearrangement uses TRBV19 and TRBJ2-1; 9 nucleotides align to TRBD2. There are 15 residues in the CDR3. Germline V gene sequence: CDR1 LNHDA, CDR2 SQIVND (reference sequence). After removal of 7 bases from V and 1 base from J, the junction contained 5 bases not matched to a gene. The CDR3 DNA is TGTGCCAGTATTCCTAGCGGGGCTTCCTACAATGAGCAGTTCTTC. It codes for CASIPSGASYNEQFF.

This clonotype was recorded at least ten times. J is TRBJ2-3 and V is TRBV7-2; 11 bases match TRBD1. After removal of 4 bases from V and 3 bases from J, the junction contained 6 bases not matched to a gene. This CDR3 is 16 amino acids long. The germline CDR1 and CDR2 sequences are SGHTA and FQGNSA. The CDR3 DNA sequence: TGTGCCAGCAGCTACCGCGGACAGGGGGCAACAGATACGCAGTATTTT. This translates into CASSYRGQGATDTQYF.

The sample holds many counts of this clonotype. J is TRBJ2-7 and V is TRBV6-5; TRBD1 is a possible D gene (6 bases). The germline V gene encodes CDR1 MNHEY and CDR2 SVGAGI. Deletions cut 7 bases from V and 3 bases from J, with 19 bases between. This CDR3 has 15 residues. In nucleotides, the CDR3 is TGTGCCAGCATCCCAAGAACAGGGTTCGGCTACGAGCAGTACTTC. Residues: CASIPRTGFGYEQYF.

The chain links TRBV25-1 to TRBJ2-7; D may correspond to TRBD1 or TRBD2 (5 bases each). Germline CDR1 and CDR2: MGHDK and SYGVNS. V was pared by 11 bases and J by 0 bases, with 23 bases between. The CDR3 is 16 residues long. The CDR3 DNA is TGTGCCCGAGGGAGATTGGGGGATCTAATCTCCTACGAGCAGTACTTC. This sequence encodes CARGRLGDLISYEQYF.

This clonotype was observed at least ten times. The genes are TRBV15 and TRBJ2-7; 7 bases agree with TRBD1. The CDR3 is made up of 13 amino acids. Trimming took 3 bases from V and 3 from J; bases not matched to a gene: 2. CDR1 and CDR2 (germline): LNHNV, YYDKDF (reference sequence). Here the CDR3 reads CATSRGQLYEQYF. CDR3 DNA sequence: TGTGCCACCAGCAGGGGACAGCTCTACGAGCAGTACTTC.

This clonotype appeared many times. V gene TRBV15 combines with J gene TRBJ2-5; possible D gene TRBD2, 6 bases. Trimming pared 0 bases from V and 6 bases from J, leaving 11 bases between. The CDR3 loop spans 14 amino acids. Germline lookup yields CDR1 LNHNV and CDR2 YYDKDF (reference sequence). In nucleotides, the CDR3 is TGTGCCACCAGCAGAGAGGCGGGGATGAAGACCCAGTACTTC. Amino acid sequence: CATSREAGMKTQYF.

This clonotype was counted a few times. CDR3 protein: CAISEWGLAEADTQYF. CDR3 coding DNA: TGTGCCATCAGTGAGTGGGGACTAGCGGAAGCAGATACGCAGTATTTT. The chain has TRBV10-3 and TRBJ2-3, with TRBD2 matching over 11 bases. The germline V gene has CDR1 ENHRY and CDR2 SYGVKD. This CDR3 has 16 amino acids. V trimming: 1 base; J trimming: 4 bases; junction bases outside the gene matches: 4.

This clonotype was seen repeatedly, ten times or more. The rearrangement links TRBV7-8 to TRBJ2-2; 8 bases line up with TRBD1. The CDR3 runs to 15 residues. CDR1 is SGHVS and CDR2 is FQNEAQ in the germline V gene. Trimming took 6 bases from V and 3 from J; bases not matched to a gene: 6. The CDR3 reads CASSWTGSDTGELFF. Written as DNA, the CDR3 is TGTGCCAGCAGTTGGACAGGGTCCGACACCGGGGAGCTGTTTTTT.

This clonotype turned up a few times. The chain employs TRBV7-2 and TRBJ1-3; unclear D gene. The length of the CDR3 is 19 residues. Germline V gene sequence: CDR1 SGHTA, CDR2 FQGNSA. The ends were cut back, 0 bases at V and 0 bases at J, with 18 bases in the middle. CDR3 region: CASSLASWSPRDSGNTIYF. CDR3 nucleotides: TGTGCCAGCAGCTTAGCTTCGTGGTCCCCTAGGGACTCTGGAAACACCATATATTTT.

Comment on this clonotype: This could be a read error, since a much larger clone is one nucleotide away. The chain carries TRBV27 and TRBJ1-4; TRBD1 is a possible D gene (6 bases). CDR1 is MNHEY and CDR2 is SMNVEV in the germline V gene (reference sequence). The CDR3 loop spans 15 amino acids. CDR3: CASSPSGDGYEKLLF. The CDR3 DNA follows: TGTGCCAGCAGCCCCTCAGGGGACGGGTATGAAAAACTGCTTTTT.

In its sample, this clonotype was seen many times. This sequence joins TRBV6-2 or TRBV6-3 and TRBJ2-3; D not resolved. Per germline, CDR1 MNHEY and CDR2 SVGEGT. This CDR3 spans 13 amino acids. The germline V and J ends were trimmed by 4 bases and 3 bases, with 8 bases remaining between them. CDR3 residues: CASSFTRTDTQYF. CDR3 in DNA: TGTGCCAGCAGTTTTACAAGAACAGATACGCAGTATTTT.

This clonotype occurred many times. This chain uses TRBV29-1 with TRBJ2-4; TRBD1 or TRBD2 may be the D gene (7 bases each). The germline V gene has CDR1 SQVTM and CDR2 ANQGSEA. Deletions cut 4 bases from V and 0 bases from J, with 16 bases between. The CDR3 has 16 residues. Here the CDR3 reads CSVARGRGLAKNIQYF. The CDR3 DNA is TGCAGCGTTGCGAGAGGGAGGGGGCTAGCCAAAAACATTCAGTACTTC. Combining the CDR3 with reference TRBV29-1 and TRBJ2-4 gives the whole variable domain SAVISQKPSRDICQRGTSLTIQCQVDSQVTMMFWYRQQPGQSLTLIATANQGSEATYESGFVIDKFPISRPNLTFSTLTVSNMSPEDSSIYLCSVARGRGLAKNIQYFGAGTRLSVL.

This clonotype was seen repeatedly, ten times or more. The chain joins TRBV20-1 to TRBJ2-7; maybe TRBD1 (6 bases). Germline V gives CDR1 DFQATT, CDR2 SNEGSKA (reference sequence). This CDR3 contains 13 residues. Deletions cut 6 bases from V and 3 bases from J, with 15 bases between. CDR3: CSAVYREFYEQYF. For the CDR3, the DNA is TGCAGTGCAGTATACAGGGAGTTCTACGAGCAGTACTTC.

Details on this clonotype: Since a much larger clone is just one base distant, this may be a read error. The genes are TRBV12-3 or TRBV12-4 and TRBJ1-5; D gene uncertain. The CDR3 spans 13 residues. The CDR3 region is CASIDTWNQPRHF. CDR3 sequence (DNA): TGTGCCAGCATTGATACCTGGAATCAGCCCCGGCATTTT.

On this clonotype itself: This could be a read error, since a much larger clone is one nucleotide away. The chain has TRBV7-9 and TRBJ2-5; weak D call: TRBD2 (6 bases). Germline V gives CDR1 SEHNR, CDR2 FQNEAQ (reference sequence). This CDR3 is 13 amino acids long. The CDR3 coding sequence is TGTGCCAGCAGCTCCGGACTACAAGAGTCCCAGTACTTC. It translates to CASSSGLQESQYF.

On this clonotype itself: A much larger clone differs from this one at a single base, so this may be a read error. This chain joins TRBV21-1 and TRBJ2-6; the DNA was not compared with TRBD1, the D call given in the table. TRBV21-1 is labeled a pseudogene. The CDR3 consists of 16 residues. The CDR3 loop reads CANTGFPSSGANVLAF. In DNA form, the CDR3 reads TGTGCCAACACAGGGTTCCCTAGCTCTGGGGCCAACGTCCTGGCTTTC.

This clonotype was picked up a small number of times. The J gene is TRBJ2-2, the V gene TRBV29-1; D remains ambiguous. The CDR3 contains 13 residues. The germline gives CDR1 SQVTM, CDR2 ANQGSEA. V gave up 6 bases and J gave up 0 bases, with 8 bases separating them. The CDR3 DNA follows: TGCAGCGTCTTAGAAACGAACACCGGGGAGCTGTTTTTT. It translates to CSVLETNTGELFF.

At least ten counts were recorded for this clonotype. This sequence joins TRBV7-8 and TRBJ2-7; D is ambiguous. This CDR3 has 12 amino acids. V dropped 6 bases and J dropped 0 bases, with 6 bases sitting between them. Germline CDR1 and CDR2: SGHVS and FQNEAQ. The CDR3 DNA sequence: TGTGCCAGCAGTAAGGGCTCCTACGAGCAGTACTTC. It yields the protein CASSKGSYEQYF.

This clonotype was observed at least ten times. This chain joins TRBV2 and TRBJ2-3; D not certain. CDR1 and CDR2 from the germline V gene are SNHLY and FYNNEI. The V gene lost 4 bases and the J gene lost 0 bases, with 8 bases spanning the gap. The CDR3 totals 14 residues. The CDR3 region has the DNA TGTGCCAGCAGTGCTACGGCTAGCACAGATACGCAGTATTTT. Amino acid sequence: CASSATASTDTQYF.

This clonotype was seen ten or more times. The rearrangement uses TRBV28 and TRBJ1-4; a possible D gene is TRBD1 (5 bases). The CDR3 spans 17 residues. CDR1 is MDHEN, CDR2 SYDVKM, per germline. Deletions cut 3 bases from V and 0 bases from J, with 14 bases between. CDR3 amino acids: CASSLSGDGTTNEKLFF. The CDR3 region has the DNA TGTGCCAGCAGTTTGTCGGGGGACGGAACAACTAATGAAAAACTGTTTTTT.

This clonotype has ten or more counts. This chain joins TRBV6-2 or TRBV6-3 and TRBJ2-1; D remains ambiguous. This CDR3 spans 13 amino acids. V was clipped by 7 bases and J by 0 bases, with 7 bases between them. Germline CDR1 and CDR2: MNHEY and SVGEGT. Here the CDR3 reads CASNRRSYNEQFF. The DNA of the CDR3 is TGTGCCAGCAATCGGCGCTCCTACAATGAGCAGTTCTTC.

This clonotype was detected only a few times. A much larger clone lies a single base off, so this may be a read error. V is TRBV4-3 and J is TRBJ2-5; 9 bases match TRBD2. This CDR3 contains 15 residues. Germline V gives CDR1 LGHNA, CDR2 YSLEER. DNA of the CDR3: TGCGCCAGCAGCCAAGTAGCGGGAGTCCAAGGGACCCAGTACTTC. It yields the protein CASSQVAGVQGTQYF.